This T cell receptor (beta chain) was recorded in a study of T cells after yellow fever vaccination. V lost 5 bases and J 2 bases, leaving 7 bases between the germline ends. The CDR3 loop spans 12 amino acids. CDR1 is SGHRS, CDR2 YFSETQ, per germline. TCRdb processed the 5' RACE reads anew with MiXCR; each CDR3 protein has one entry. The sample lists about 320,000 distinct CDR3 sequences; approximately 4.5% were seen once. The clonotype originates from a man aged 18 to 29 who received the YFV17D yellow fever vaccine. The sample consisted of PBMCs, taken 15 days after the yellow fever booster vaccination. V usage is TRBV5-1 and J usage is TRBJ2-5; D remains unclear. CDR3 sequence (DNA): TGCGCCAGCAGGGTAGGGCAAGAGACCCAGTACTTC. This codes for CASRVGQETQYF.